This TCR beta chain was identified in a study of T-cell reconstitution after alpha-beta-depleted transplantation in children. The CDR3 extends over 14 amino acids. The V end was cut by 6 bases, the J end by 7 bases, with 15 bases between. Germline V gives CDR1 MNHEY, CDR2 SMNVEV (reference sequence). This clonotype was found a few times. This sample's TCRbeta library carried unique molecular identifier barcodes. TCRdb reprocessed the PCR reads with MiXCR, giving one entry per CDR3 protein. The sample has approximately 520,000 distinct CDR3 sequences; roughly an eighth are singletons. This chain joins TRBV27 and TRBJ2-2, with a tentative D call TRBD1 (6 bases). Sequenced here: PBMCs, mostly from graft donor cells, sampled 180 days after TCRalphabeta/CD19-depleted stem cell transplant. This receptor was taken from a female patient aged 2-9 years who had a stem cell transplant for aplastic anemia, so the T cells may come from the graft donor. DNA for the CDR3: TGTGCCAGCAGGTGGACAGCAACGGACGGGGAGCTGTTTTTT. Translated, it gives CASRWTATDGELFF.